This TCR beta chain was observed in a study of T cell repertoires in cytomegalovirus infection. Findings of the study overall: People with CMV and the relevant HLA were identified by cumulative public TCR beta family frequency.

This clonotype was recorded at least ten times. Its antigen is unidentified. A single record per CDR3 protein comes from TCRdb applying MiXCR to the reads. The data contain around 630,000 distinct CDR3 sequences, 24% of them singletons. Germline lookup yields CDR1 SGHAT and CDR2 FQNNGV. The CDR3 runs to 17 residues. The V and J ends lost 1 base and 0 bases respectively, with 13 bases between them. This clonotype was sampled from a human donor in good health (CMV status not recorded). Some clones in this sample may be carry-over from other donors' samples. The rearrangement uses TRBV11-2 and TRBJ2-1; weak D call: TRBD2 (5 bases). The sequencing input was CD8+ T cells from PBMCs. Here the CDR3 DNA reads TGTGCCAGCAGCTTAGGTGGTCCGGGAAGCTCCTACAATGAGCAGTTCTTC. This sequence encodes CASSLGGPGSSYNEQFF.